A selection of T cell receptor beta chains follows, all from one sample in a study of T cell changes during pregnancy in multiple sclerosis. Sequencing used immunoSEQ multiplex PCR; TCRdb keeps in-frame clones, though not all of them. This table holds about 110,000 clones, 91% found once. Here the sequenced sample was peripheral blood, taken before pregnancy. The receptors here all came from a female donor with multiple sclerosis, enrolled in a pregnancy study. CDR3s include the opening cysteine and the closing phenylalanine or tryptophan. Each record gives: J gene, V gene, D gene, clone size, CDR3 DNA, CDR3 protein. D genes are given only for firm matches. Size tells how often a clone was seen (once, few, many) or the class of an expanded clone, and some rows leave it out.

TRBJ1-2 | TRBV27 | TRBD1 | once | TGTGCCAGCAGTCCTGACAGGGGGCGAGGCTACACCTTC | CASSPDRGRGYTF
TRBJ2-6 | TRBV14 | TRBD1 | NA | TGTGCCAGCAGCCAAAAATCCCGACAGGGACCCTCTAACGTCCTGACTTTC | CASSQKSRQGPSNVLTF
TRBJ2-7 | TRBV14 | TRBD1 | NA | TGTGCCAGCAGCCGGGACAGCTTCTACGAGCAGTACTTC | CASSRDSFYEQYF
TRBJ2-7 | TRBV6-1 | NA | NA | TGTGCCAGCAGTGAAGAAGCAGGGGCCTCCTACGAGCAGTACTTC | CASSEEAGASYEQYF
TRBJ1-5 | TRBV19 | TRBD1 | NA | TGTGCCAGTAGAAACACGGCCCAGGGGGCGCCCAATCAGCCCCAGCATTTT | CASRNTAQGAPNQPQHF
TRBJ2-3 | TRBV30 | NA | NA | TGTGCCTGGAATCTCCTTCCCACAGATACGCAGTATTTT | CAWNLLPTDTQYF
TRBJ2-1 | TRBV7-3 | TRBD1 | NA | TGTGCCAGCAGCTTATTGGGACAGGGGAAAGGTGAGCAGTTCTTC | CASSLLGQGKGEQFF
TRBJ2-6 | TRBV10-3 | NA | NA | TGTGCCATCAACACGAACTCTGGGGCCAACGTCCTGACTTTC | CAINTNSGANVLTF
TRBJ2-7 | TRBV27 | NA | NA | TGTGCCAGCAGTCGAACAGGGTTAACCTACGAGCAGTACTTC | CASSRTGLTYEQYF
TRBJ1-5 | TRBV6-1 | TRBD1 | NA | TGTGCCAGCAGTGAACACGGACAGGGGTTGATGGTGGTTCAGCCCCAGCATTTT | CASSEHGQGLMVVQPQHF
TRBJ1-1 | TRBV5-1 | NA | NA | TGCGCCAGCAGGTCCCAGGGGAACACTGAAGCTTTCTTT | CASRSQGNTEAFF
TRBJ1-2 | TRBV11-3 | NA | NA | TGTGCCAGCAGCCCGATAAGGGGGATCACCTTC | CASSPIRGITF
TRBJ1-1 | TRBV9 | NA | NA | TGTGCCAGCAGCGTAGAAGGGGTGGGCACTGAAGCTTTCTTT | CASSVEGVGTEAFF
TRBJ2-3 | TRBV7-9 | TRBD1 | NA | TGTGCCAGCAGCTTGGACAGGGGGGCAGATACGCAGTATTTT | CASSLDRGADTQYF
TRBJ2-7 | TRBV2 | NA | NA | TGTGCCAGCAGTCGATACAGCTCCTACGAGCAGTACTTC | CASSRYSSYEQYF
TRBJ1-1 | TRBV15 | TRBD1 | NA | TGTGCCACCAGCAGGGTAACAGGGGTCATGAACACTGAAGCTTTCTTT | CATSRVTGVMNTEAFF
TRBJ1-2 | TRBV9 | TRBD1 | NA | TGTGCCAGCAGCGCATCCGGGACAGGCGCATATGGCTACACCTTC | CASSASGTGAYGYTF
TRBJ1-4 | TRBV5-1 | NA | NA | TGCGCCAGCAGCTCGAATCAGGGAGGACGTGAAAAACTGTTTTTT | CASSSNQGGREKLFF
TRBJ1-1 | TRBV6-5 | NA | NA | TGTGCCAGCAGTTACTCCAGGGGGAACACTGAAGCTTTCTTT | CASSYSRGNTEAFF
TRBJ2-5 | TRBV4-1 | TRBD2 | NA | TGCGCCAGCAGCCAAGATATACTAGCGGGAGAGACCCAGTACTTC | CASSQDILAGETQYF
TRBJ1-1 | TRBV7-8 | NA | NA | TGTGCCAGCAGCTCCTTCAGCGGACAGCCGAACACTGAAGCTTTCTTT | CASSSFSGQPNTEAFF
TRBJ2-7 | TRBV28 | TRBD2 | NA | TGTGCCAGCAGCCTCTATAGCGGGAACTACGAGCAGTACTTC | CASSLYSGNYEQYF
TRBJ2-1 | TRBV6-6 | TRBD2 | NA | TGTGCCAGCAGTTACAAAGGGGGCGGGAGGGTCTATGAGCAGTTCTTC | CASSYKGGGRVYEQFF
TRBJ2-3 | TRBV9 | TRBD2 | NA | TGTGCCAGCAGCGCCCCCGGGACTAGCGGCCCGGATACGCAGTATTTT | CASSAPGTSGPDTQYF
TRBJ1-1 | TRBV19 | TRBD1 | NA | TGTGCCAGTAGTATGACAGGGCCTTTGAACACTGAAGCTTTCTTT | CASSMTGPLNTEAFF
TRBJ2-1 | TRBV10-3 | TRBD2 | NA | TGTGCCATCAGTTTGACTAGCGGGTTCGGAGATGAGCAGTTCTTC | CAISLTSGFGDEQFF
TRBJ1-6 | TRBV9 | TRBD1 | few | TGTGCCAGCAGCGCATTGGGACAGGGGTTTAATTCACCCCTCCACTTT | CASSALGQGFNSPLHF
TRBJ2-2 | TRBV9 | TRBD1 | NA | TGTGCCAGCAGCGTAGCCGGACAGGGAGCGAACACCGGGGAGCTGTTTTTT | CASSVAGQGANTGELFF
TRBJ2-2 | TRBV30 | NA | NA | TGTGCCTGGAGTGTAGCCCGGTCGGCCGGGGAGCTGTTTTTT | CAWSVARSAGELFF
TRBJ1-2 | TRBV21-1 | NA | once | TGTGCCAGCAGCAAAGTATGGGTGTGTGACAGGGGGCGTTTCACCTTC | CASSKVWVCDRGRFTF
TRBJ2-7 | TRBV9 | TRBD2 | NA | TGTGCCAGCAGCTTCAGACTAGCGGGGTACGAGCAGTACTTC | CASSFRLAGYEQYF
TRBJ2-3 | TRBV29-1 | TRBD2 | NA | TGCAGCGTTGAGATTTGGCTAGCGGGGGGCGCCCCCACAGATACGCAGTATTTT | CSVEIWLAGGAPTDTQYF
TRBJ2-5 | TRBV10-3 | TRBD1 | NA | TGTGCCACTGGAACTCAGACAGGGGGAGAGACCCAGTACTTC | CATGTQTGGETQYF
TRBJ1-6 | TRBV4-3 | NA | NA | TGCGCCAGCAGCCAAGATTGGGGCGGTTCACCCCTCCACTTT | CASSQDWGGSPLHF
TRBJ2-1 | TRBV4-2 | TRBD2 | NA | TGTGCCAGCAGCCCACTAGCGGGAGGGACCTACAATGAGCAGTTCTTC | CASSPLAGGTYNEQFF
TRBJ2-2 | TRBV11-3 | TRBD1 | NA | TGTGCCAGCAGCTCCGAGGACAGGGGGAACACCGGGGAGCTGTTTTTT | CASSSEDRGNTGELFF
TRBJ2-7 | TRBV7-2 | NA | once | TGTGCCAGCAGCTTAGAACAGGGCTACGAGCAGTACTTC | CASSLEQGYEQYF
TRBJ2-1 | TRBV11-3 | TRBD2 | NA | TGTGCCAGCAGCTCAGGACTAGCGGGAGAACATGAGCAGTTCTTC | CASSSGLAGEHEQFF
TRBJ2-3 | TRBV18 | NA | NA | TGTGCCAGCTCACCAGGGACAACAGATACGCAGTATTTT | CASSPGTTDTQYF
TRBJ1-3 | TRBV7-8 | NA | NA | TGTGCCAGCAGCTTAATAGACAGCAGTAGCTCTGGAAACACCATATATTTT | CASSLIDSSSSGNTIYF